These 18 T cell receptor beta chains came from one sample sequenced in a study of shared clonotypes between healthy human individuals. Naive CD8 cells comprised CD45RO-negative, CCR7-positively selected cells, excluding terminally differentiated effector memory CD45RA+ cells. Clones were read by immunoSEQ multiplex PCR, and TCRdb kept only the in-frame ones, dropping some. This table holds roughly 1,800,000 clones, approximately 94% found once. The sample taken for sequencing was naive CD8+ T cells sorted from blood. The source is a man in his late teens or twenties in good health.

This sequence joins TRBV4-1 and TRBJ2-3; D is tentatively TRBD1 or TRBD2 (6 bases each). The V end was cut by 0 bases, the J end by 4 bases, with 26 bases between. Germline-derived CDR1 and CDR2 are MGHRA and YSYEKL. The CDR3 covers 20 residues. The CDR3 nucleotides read TGCGCCAGCAGCCAAGATCCCGGGGGCGAGTGGATGGGAGAGTCAGATACGCAGTATTTT. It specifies CASSQDPGGEWMGESDTQYF.

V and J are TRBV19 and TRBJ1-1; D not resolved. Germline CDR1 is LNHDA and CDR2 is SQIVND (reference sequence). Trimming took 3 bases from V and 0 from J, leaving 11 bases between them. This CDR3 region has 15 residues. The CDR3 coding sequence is TGTGCCAGTAGTATTGCTGGATTGTTGAACACTGAAGCTTTCTTT. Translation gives CASSIAGLLNTEAFF.

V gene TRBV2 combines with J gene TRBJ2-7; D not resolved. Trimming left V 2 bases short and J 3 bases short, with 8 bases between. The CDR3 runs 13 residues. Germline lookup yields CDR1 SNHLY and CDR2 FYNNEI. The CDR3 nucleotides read TGTGCCAGCAGTGAATACCATCTCTACGAGCAGTACTTC. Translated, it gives CASSEYHLYEQYF.

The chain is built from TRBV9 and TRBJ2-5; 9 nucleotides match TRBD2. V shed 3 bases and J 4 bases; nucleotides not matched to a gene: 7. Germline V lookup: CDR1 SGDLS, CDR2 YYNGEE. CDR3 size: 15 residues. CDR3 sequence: CASSASGAWGETQYF. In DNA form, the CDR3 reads TGTGCCAGCAGCGCTAGCGGGGCCTGGGGAGAGACCCAGTACTTC.

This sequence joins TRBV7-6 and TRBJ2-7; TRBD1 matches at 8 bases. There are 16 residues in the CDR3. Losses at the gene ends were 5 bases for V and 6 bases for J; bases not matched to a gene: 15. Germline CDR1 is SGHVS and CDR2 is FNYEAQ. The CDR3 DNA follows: TGTGCCAGCAGCACCCAGCCGGGACAGGAGTCAGGCGAGCAGTACTTC. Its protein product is CASSTQPGQESGEQYF.

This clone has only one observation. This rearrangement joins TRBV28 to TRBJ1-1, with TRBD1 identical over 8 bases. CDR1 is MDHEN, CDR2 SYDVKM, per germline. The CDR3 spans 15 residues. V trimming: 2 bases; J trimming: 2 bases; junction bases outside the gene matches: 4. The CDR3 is CASSLRQGSNTEAFF. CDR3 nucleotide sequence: TGTGCCAGCAGTTTAAGACAGGGGTCTAACACTGAAGCTTTCTTT.

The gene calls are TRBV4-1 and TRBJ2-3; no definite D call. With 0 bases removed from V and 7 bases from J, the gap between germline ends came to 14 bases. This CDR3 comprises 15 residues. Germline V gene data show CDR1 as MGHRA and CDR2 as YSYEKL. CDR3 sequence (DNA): TGCGCCAGCAGCCAAGATGCAGAGTCTGGGAATACGCAGTATTTT. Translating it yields CASSQDAESGNTQYF.

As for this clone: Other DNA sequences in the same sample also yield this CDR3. CDR3 nucleotide sequence: TGTGCCAGCAGTCTAGGACTAAACAATGAGCAGTTCTTC. Translation gives CASSLGLNNEQFF. The rearrangement uses TRBV27 and TRBJ2-1; D possibly corresponds to TRBD2 (6 bases). V was trimmed by 5 bases and J by 5 bases, leaving 10 bases between them. The CDR3 consists of 13 residues. The germline gives CDR1 MNHEY, CDR2 SMNVEV (reference sequence).

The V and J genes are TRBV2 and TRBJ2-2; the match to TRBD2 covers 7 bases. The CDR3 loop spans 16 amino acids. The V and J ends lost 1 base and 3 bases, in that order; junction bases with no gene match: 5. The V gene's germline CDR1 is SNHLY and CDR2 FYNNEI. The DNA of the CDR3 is TGTGCCAGCAGTGAAGGGGCGGGAGTGGACACCGGGGAGCTGTTTTTT. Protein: CASSEGAGVDTGELFF. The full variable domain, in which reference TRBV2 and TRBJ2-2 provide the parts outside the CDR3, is EPEVTQTPSHQVTQMGQEVILRCVPISNHLYFYWYRQILGQKVEFLVSFYNNEISEKSEIFDDQFSVERPDGSNFTLKIRSTKLEDSAMYFCASSEGAGVDTGELFFGEGSRLTVL.

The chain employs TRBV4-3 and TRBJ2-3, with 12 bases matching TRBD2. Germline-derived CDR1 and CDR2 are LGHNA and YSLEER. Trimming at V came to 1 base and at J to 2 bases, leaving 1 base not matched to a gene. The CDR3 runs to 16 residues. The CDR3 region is CASSQGTSGVTDTQYF. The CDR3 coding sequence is TGCGCCAGCAGCCAAGGGACTAGCGGGGTCACAGATACGCAGTATTTT.

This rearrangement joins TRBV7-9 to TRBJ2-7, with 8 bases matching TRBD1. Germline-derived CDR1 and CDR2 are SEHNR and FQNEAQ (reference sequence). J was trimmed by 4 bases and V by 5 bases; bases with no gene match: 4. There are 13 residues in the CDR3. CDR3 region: CASSGQGKYEQYF. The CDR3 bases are TGTGCCAGCAGCGGACAGGGAAAGTACGAGCAGTACTTC.

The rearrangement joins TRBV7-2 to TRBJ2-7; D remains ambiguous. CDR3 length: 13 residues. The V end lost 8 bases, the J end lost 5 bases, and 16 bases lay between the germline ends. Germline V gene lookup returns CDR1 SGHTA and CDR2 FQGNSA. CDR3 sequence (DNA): TGTGCCAGCGGCTCCGGTCCCCAGGACGAGCAGTACTTC. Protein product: CASGSGPQDEQYF.

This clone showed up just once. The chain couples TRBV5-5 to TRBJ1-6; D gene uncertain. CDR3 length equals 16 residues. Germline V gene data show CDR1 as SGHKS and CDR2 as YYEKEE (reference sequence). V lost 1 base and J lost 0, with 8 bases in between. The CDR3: CASSLWQSSYNSPLHF. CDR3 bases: TGTGCCAGCAGCTTGTGGCAGAGCTCCTATAATTCACCCCTCCACTTT. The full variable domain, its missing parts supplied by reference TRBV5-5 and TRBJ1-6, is DAGVTQSPTHLIKTRGQQVTLRCSPISGHKSVSWYQQVLGQGPQFIFQYYEKEERGRGNFPDRFSARQFPNYSSELNVNALLLGDSALYLCASSLWQSSYNSPLHFGNGTRLTVT.

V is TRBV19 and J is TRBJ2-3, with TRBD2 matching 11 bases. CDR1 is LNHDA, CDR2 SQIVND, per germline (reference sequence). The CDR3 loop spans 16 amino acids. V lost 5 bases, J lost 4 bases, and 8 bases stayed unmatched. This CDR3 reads CASSVLAGGEADTQYF. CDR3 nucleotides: TGTGCCAGTAGTGTGCTAGCGGGAGGCGAGGCAGATACGCAGTATTTT.

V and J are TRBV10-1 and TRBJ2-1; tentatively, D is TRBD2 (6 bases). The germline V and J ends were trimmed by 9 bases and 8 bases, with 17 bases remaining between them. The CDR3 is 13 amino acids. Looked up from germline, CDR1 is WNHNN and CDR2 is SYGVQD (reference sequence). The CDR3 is CASWEERSHEQFF. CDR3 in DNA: TGCGCCAGTTGGGAGGAACGAAGCCATGAGCAGTTCTTC.

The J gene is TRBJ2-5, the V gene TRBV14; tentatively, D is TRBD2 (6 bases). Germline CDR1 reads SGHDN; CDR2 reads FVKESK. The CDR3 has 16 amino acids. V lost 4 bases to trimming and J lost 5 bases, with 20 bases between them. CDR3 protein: CASSPNVGFGGETQYF. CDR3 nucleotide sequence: TGTGCCAGCAGCCCTAACGTAGGGTTTGGAGGGGAGACCCAGTACTTC.

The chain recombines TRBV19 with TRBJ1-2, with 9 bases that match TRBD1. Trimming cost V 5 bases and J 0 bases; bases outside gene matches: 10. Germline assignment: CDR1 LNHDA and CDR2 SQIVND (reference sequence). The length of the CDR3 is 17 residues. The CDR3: CASSSPTGGFSNYGYTF. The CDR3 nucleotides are TGTGCCAGTAGTTCCCCGACAGGGGGTTTCTCTAACTATGGCTACACCTTC.

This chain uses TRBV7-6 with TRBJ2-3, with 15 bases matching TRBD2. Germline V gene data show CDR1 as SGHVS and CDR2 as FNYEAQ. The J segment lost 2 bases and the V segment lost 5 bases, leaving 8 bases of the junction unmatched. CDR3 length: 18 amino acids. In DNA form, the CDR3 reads TGTGCCAGCAGCCCAGGACTAGCGGGAGGGCACAACACAGATACGCAGTATTTT. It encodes CASSPGLAGGHNTDTQYF.